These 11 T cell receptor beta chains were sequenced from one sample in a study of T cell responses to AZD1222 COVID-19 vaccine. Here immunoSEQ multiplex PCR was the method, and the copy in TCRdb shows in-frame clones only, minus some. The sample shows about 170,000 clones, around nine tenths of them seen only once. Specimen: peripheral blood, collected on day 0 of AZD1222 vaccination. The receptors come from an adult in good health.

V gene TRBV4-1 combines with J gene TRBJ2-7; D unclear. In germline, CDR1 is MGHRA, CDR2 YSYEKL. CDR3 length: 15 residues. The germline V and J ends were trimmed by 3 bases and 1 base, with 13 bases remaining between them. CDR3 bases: TGCGCCAGCAGCCAGGTCGTAGCCCTGTCCTACGAGCAGTACTTC. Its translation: CASSQVVALSYEQYF.

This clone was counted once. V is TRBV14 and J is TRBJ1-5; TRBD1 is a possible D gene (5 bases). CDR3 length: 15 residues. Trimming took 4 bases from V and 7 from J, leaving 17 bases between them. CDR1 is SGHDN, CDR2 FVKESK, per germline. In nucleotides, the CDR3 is TGTGCCAGCAGCCCAACCGGCGGGGGACCGCAGCCCCAGCATTTT. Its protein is CASSPTGGGPQPQHF. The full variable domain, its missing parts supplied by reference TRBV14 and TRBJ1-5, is EAGVTQFPSHSVIEKGQTVTLRCDPISGHDNLYWYRRVMGKEIKFLLHFVKESKQDESGMPNNRFLAERTGGTYSTLKVQPAELEDSGVYFCASSPTGGGPQPQHFGDGTRLSIL.

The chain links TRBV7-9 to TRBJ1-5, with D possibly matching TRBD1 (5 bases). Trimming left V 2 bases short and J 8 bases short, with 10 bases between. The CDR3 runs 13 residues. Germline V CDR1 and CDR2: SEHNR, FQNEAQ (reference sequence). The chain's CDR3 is CASSLNGGEPQHF. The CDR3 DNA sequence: TGTGCCAGCAGCTTAAATGGGGGAGAGCCCCAGCATTTT.

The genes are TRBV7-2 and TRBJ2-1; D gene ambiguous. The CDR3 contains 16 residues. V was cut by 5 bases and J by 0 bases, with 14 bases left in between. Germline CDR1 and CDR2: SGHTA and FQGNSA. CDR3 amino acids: CASSLRPASSYNEQFF. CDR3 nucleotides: TGTGCCAGCAGCCTACGACCAGCGAGCTCCTACAATGAGCAGTTCTTC.

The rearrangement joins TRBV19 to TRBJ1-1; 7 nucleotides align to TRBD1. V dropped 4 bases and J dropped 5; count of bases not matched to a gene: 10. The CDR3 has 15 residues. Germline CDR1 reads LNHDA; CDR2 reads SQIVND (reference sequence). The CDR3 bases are TGTGCCAGTAGTAACCAGGGGGGGGCTAGAACTGAAGCTTTCTTT. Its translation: CASSNQGGARTEAFF.

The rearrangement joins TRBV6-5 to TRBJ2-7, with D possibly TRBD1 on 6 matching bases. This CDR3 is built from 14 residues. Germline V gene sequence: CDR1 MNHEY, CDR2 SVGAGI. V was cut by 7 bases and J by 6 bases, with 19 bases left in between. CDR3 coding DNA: TGTGCCAGCAACGGACAGCCCCCCGCGCCCGAGCAGTACTTC. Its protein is CASNGQPPAPEQYF.

Here the CDR3 reads CASSPVGGPSADTQYF. The CDR3 bases are TGTGCCAGCTCTCCGGTGGGAGGGCCCTCCGCAGATACGCAGTATTTT. V gene TRBV18 combines with J gene TRBJ2-3; 7 nucleotides match TRBD2. In germline, CDR1 is KGHSH, CDR2 LQKENI. This CDR3 region has 16 residues. V dropped 6 bases and J dropped 4; count of bases not matched to a gene: 13.

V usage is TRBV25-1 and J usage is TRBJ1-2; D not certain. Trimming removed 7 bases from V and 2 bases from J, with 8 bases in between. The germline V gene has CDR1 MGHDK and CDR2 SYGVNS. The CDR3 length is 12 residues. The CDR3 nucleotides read TGTGCCAGCAATCGAGGGAACTATGGCTACACCTTC. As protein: CASNRGNYGYTF.

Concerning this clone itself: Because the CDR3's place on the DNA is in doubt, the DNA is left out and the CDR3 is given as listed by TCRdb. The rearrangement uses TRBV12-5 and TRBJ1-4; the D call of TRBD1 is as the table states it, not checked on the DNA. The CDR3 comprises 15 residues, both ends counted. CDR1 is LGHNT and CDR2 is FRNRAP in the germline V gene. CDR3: CASGLGTGQPEKLFF.

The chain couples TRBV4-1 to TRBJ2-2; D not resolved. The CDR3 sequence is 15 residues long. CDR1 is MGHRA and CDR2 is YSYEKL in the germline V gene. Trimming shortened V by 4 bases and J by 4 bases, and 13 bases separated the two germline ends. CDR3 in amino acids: CASSLLVGGTGELFF. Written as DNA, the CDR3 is TGCGCCAGCAGCCTGTTAGTGGGCGGCACCGGGGAGCTGTTTTTT.

The CDR3 nucleotides read TGTGCCATCAGTGAGGCGGGACTAGCGGGAGGGTCCTCCTACGAGCAGTACTTC. Its protein is CAISEAGLAGGSSYEQYF. The V call is TRBV10-3, the J call TRBJ2-7; 16 nucleotides align to TRBD2. Germline CDR1 and CDR2: ENHRY and SYGVKD. Trimming removed 2 bases from V and 0 bases from J; junction bases left unmatched: 4. The CDR3 extends over 18 amino acids.